This T cell receptor beta chain was profiled in a study of graft-versus-host responses after intestinal transplantation. As regards this clone: Its antigen is unidentified.

The V segment lost 5 bases and the J segment 1 base; nucleotides outside the gene matches: 2. CDR3 size: 16 residues. The V gene's germline CDR1 is SNHLY and CDR2 FYNNEI. Data came from immunoSEQ multiplex PCR; TCRdb stores just in-frame clones and leaves some out. The data show 100,000 to 140,000 clones, with 87% seen just once and less than 0.8% held by the top ten. The clonotype comes from a human donor who was the organ donor for an intestinal transplant. The starting material was unstimulated CD4+ T cells sorted from spleen or lymph node cells, obtained before transplant. J is TRBJ1-6 and V is TRBV2; 10 nucleotides agree with TRBD1. Written as DNA, the CDR3 is TGTGCCAGCAGTCGGGACAGGGGTTCCTATAATTCACCCCTCCACTTT. This encodes CASSRDRGSYNSPLHF.